A single sample gave rise to the 17 T cell receptor beta chains below, sequenced in a study of molecular identifiers for immune sequencing clone quantification. TCRdb reprocessed the PCR reads via MiXCR and lists one record per CDR3 protein. The sample lists roughly 300,000 distinct CDR3 sequences, roughly 23% occurring once. Sequences were obtained from naive CD8+ T cells from blood, with Jurkat cell RNA spiked in. Sample subset: FACS-sorted CD8+CD4-CCR7+CD45RA+ naive T cells. The receptors were gathered from a human donor in good health. Some libraries in this study had Jurkat cell RNA spiked in.

The chain couples TRBV6-1 to TRBJ1-5, with D possibly matching TRBD1 (6 bases). CDR1 is MNHNS, CDR2 SASEGT, per germline. Trimming left V 3 bases short and J 4 bases short, with 19 bases between. This CDR3 region has 17 residues. CDR3 sequence: CASSDGGHPASNQPQHF. The CDR3 DNA reads TGTGCCAGCAGTGATGGGGGACACCCGGCCTCTAATCAGCCCCAGCATTTT.

About this clonotype: This clone may be a read error of a much larger clone one base away. The chain combines TRBV2 with TRBJ2-3; no reliable D call. This CDR3 has 13 residues. Germline CDR1 and CDR2: SNHLY and FYNNEI. Trimming took off 10 bases at V and 3 bases at J, with 14 bases between the two ends. The CDR3 DNA follows: TGTGCCAACCGGACGGGTCGGACAGATACGCAGTATTTT. This translates into CANRTGRTDTQYF.

In its sample, this clonotype was seen a few times. The J gene is TRBJ2-2, the V gene TRBV5-7, with no clear D. TRBV5-7 is given ORF status, its function remaining uncertain. This CDR3 region has 18 residues. Trimming shortened V by 1 base and J by 2 bases, and 18 bases separated the two germline ends. CDR3 sequence (DNA): TGTGCCAGCAGCTTGTGGGCGGAAGAGCCCCTAAACACCGGGGAGCTGTTTTTT. Translation: CASSLWAEEPLNTGELFF.

This clonotype was counted ten times or more. The V and J genes are TRBV12-5 and TRBJ2-3; no definite D call. Deletions cut 2 bases from V and 3 bases from J, with 12 bases between. CDR1 is LGHNT, CDR2 FRNRAP, per germline. The CDR3 runs 15 residues. In DNA form, the CDR3 reads TGTGCTAGTGGTTTGTTAGTGGGTGGTACAGATACGCAGTATTTT. Protein: CASGLLVGGTDTQYF.

The chain carries TRBV20-1 and TRBJ2-7; 13 nucleotides line up with TRBD2. The CDR3 loop spans 16 amino acids. CDR1 is DFQATT and CDR2 is SNEGSKA in the germline V gene (reference sequence). V was pared by 1 base and J by 4 bases, with 7 bases of the junction left unmatched. CDR3 in DNA: TGCAGTGCTAGAGGGACTAGCGGGAGTCCGGAGTACGAGCAGTACTTC. Amino acids: CSARGTSGSPEYEQYF.

This clonotype has at least ten counts. V usage is TRBV29-1 and J usage is TRBJ2-3, with TRBD1 matching over 8 bases. The CDR3 is 16 residues long. Germline CDR1 reads SQVTM; CDR2 reads ANQGSEA. V lost 1 base to trimming and J lost 4 bases; unmatched junction nucleotides: 10. The CDR3 protein is CSVEVLQGARADTQYF. In DNA, the CDR3 is TGCAGCGTTGAAGTATTGCAGGGGGCAAGGGCAGATACGCAGTATTTT.

This clonotype was found a few times. V is TRBV19 and J is TRBJ1-5; weak D call: TRBD1 (5 bases). The germline V and J ends were trimmed by 0 bases and 8 bases, with 14 bases remaining between them. CDR1 LNHDA and CDR2 SQIVND come from the germline V gene (reference sequence). The CDR3 contains 15 residues. The CDR3 loop is CASSIDFGGMKPQHF. Here the CDR3 DNA reads TGTGCCAGTAGTATAGATTTTGGGGGGATGAAGCCCCAGCATTTT.

Regarding this clonotype: A read error is possible here, since a much larger clone lies one base away. The CDR3 sequence: CVSIGGRTYEQYF. The CDR3, as DNA: TGTGTCAGCATCGGGGGTCGGACCTACGAGCAGTACTTC. V gene TRBV28 combines with J gene TRBJ2-7, with a tentative D call TRBD2 (6 bases). The V gene's germline CDR1 is MDHEN and CDR2 SYDVKM. CDR3 length: 13 amino acids.

In DNA form, the CDR3 reads TGTGCCAGCAGCACGAAGACTAGCGGACCGACAGGGGAGCTGTTTTTT. The encoded protein is CASSTKTSGPTGELFF. V and J are TRBV7-9 and TRBJ2-2; 9 positions match TRBD2. The junction had 12 bases not matched to a gene; V was cut back by 5 bases and J by 8 bases. The germline V gene has CDR1 SEHNR and CDR2 FQNEAQ (reference sequence). The CDR3 sequence is 16 residues long.

In its sample, this clonotype was seen many times. The chain carries TRBV6-2 or TRBV6-3 and TRBJ2-2; no firm D call. Trimming removed 2 bases from V and 8 bases from J, with 6 bases in between. The CDR3 has 12 amino acids. Germline V CDR1 and CDR2: MNHEY, SVGEGT. Here the CDR3 reads CASSYPWGELFF. DNA for the CDR3: TGTGCCAGCAGTTACCCCTGGGGGGAGCTGTTTTTT.

J is TRBJ1-5 and V is TRBV3-1; D call uncertain. This CDR3 spans 16 amino acids. The V and J ends lost 1 base and 0 bases respectively, with 10 bases between them. Germline V gene lookup returns CDR1 LGHDT and CDR2 YNNKEL (reference sequence). CDR3 DNA: TGTGCCAGCAGCCAAGGACCAGATACTAGCAATCAGCCCCAGCATTTT. It codes for CASSQGPDTSNQPQHF. Variable domain in full (rest from reference TRBV3-1 and TRBJ1-5): DTAVSQTPKYLVTQMGNDKSIKCEQNLGHDTMYWYKQDSKKFLKIMFSYNNKELIINETVPNRFSPKSPDKAHLNLHINSLELGDSAVYFCASSQGPDTSNQPQHFGDGTRLSIL.

About this clonotype itself: A clone one base away is much larger, so this may be a read error. This CDR3 is CACSEMDSTDTQYF. CDR3 sequence (DNA): TGTGCCTGTAGTGAAATGGATAGCACAGATACGCAGTATTTT. V gene TRBV30 combines with J gene TRBJ2-3; D ambiguous. The germline V gene has CDR1 GTSNPN and CDR2 SVGIG (reference sequence). This CDR3 has 14 amino acids. Full variable domain (remainder filled in from reference TRBV30 and TRBJ2-3): SQTIHQWPATLVQPVGSPLSLECTVEGTSNPNLYWYRQAAGRGLQLLFYSVGIGQISSEVPQNLSASRPQDRQFILSSKKLLLSDSGFYLCACSEMDSTDTQYFGPGTRLTVL.

The table lists this clonotype with a few counts. The rearrangement uses TRBV29-1 and TRBJ2-4, with D tentatively TRBD2 (6 bases). The CDR3 sequence is 14 residues long. V lost 4 bases to trimming and J lost 0 bases, with 10 bases between them. The V gene's germline CDR1 is SQVTM and CDR2 ANQGSEA. CDR3 DNA sequence: TGCAGCGTTGGGGCGGGGCTAGCCAAAAACATTCAGTACTTC. It translates to CSVGAGLAKNIQYF.

The table lists this clonotype with a few counts. The genes are TRBV23-1 and TRBJ1-3; the D is unclear. TRBV23-1 falls under the ORF class, with uncertain function. Trimming stripped 9 bases from V and 4 bases from J, with 19 bases between. The CDR3 runs to 15 residues. As DNA, the CDR3 is TGCGCCAGTTCCTCGGGCCCGAGGTGGGGAAACACCATATATTTT. It yields the protein CASSSGPRWGNTIYF.

This chain's CDR3 is CSVDPLSSGELFF. The CDR3 DNA sequence: TGCAGCGTTGATCCTCTGAGCTCCGGGGAGCTGTTTTTT. The genes are TRBV29-1 and TRBJ2-2; D not resolved. CDR3 length: 13 amino acids. From germline, CDR1 is SQVTM and CDR2 ANQGSEA. V lost 3 bases to trimming and J lost 6 bases, with 11 bases between them.

This clonotype showed up just once. A much larger clone lies a single base off, so this may be a read error. V and J are TRBV7-2 and TRBJ1-2; D remains ambiguous. V dropped 5 bases and J dropped 8 bases, with 12 bases sitting between them. CDR1 is SGHTA and CDR2 is FQGNSA in the germline V gene. The length of the CDR3 is 12 residues. The CDR3 protein is CASSPKRAGYTF. The CDR3 region has the DNA TGTGCCAGCAGCCCGAAAAGGGCCGGCTACACCTTC.

The gene calls are TRBV5-4 and TRBJ1-5, with D possibly TRBD1 on 5 matching bases. This CDR3 is 14 amino acids long. The V end lost 1 base, the J end lost 7 bases, and 12 bases lay between the germline ends. CDR1 and CDR2 (germline): SGHNT, YYREEE (reference sequence). The CDR3 sequence: CASSLRQGAQPQHF. The CDR3 nucleotides read TGTGCCAGCAGCTTGCGTCAGGGAGCCCAGCCCCAGCATTTT.